The T cell receptor (beta chain) described here comes from a study of T cell responses to AZD1222 COVID-19 vaccine listed by TCRdb under 2021. Regarding the complete study: AZD1222 recipients whose second dose came at about 4 weeks and those whose second dose came at about 12 weeks were combined into one group, since spike-specific TCR depth and breadth did not differ between the two schedules. Trial participants were enrolled into age subgroups of 18-55, 56-69 and 70-plus years, which contained roughly 150, 30 and 60 TCR-sequenced participants, respectively. A total of more than 230 trial participants underwent TCR sequencing, of whom about 200 had received two doses of AZD1222 and around 26 had received two doses of the MenACWY control vaccine. Summary of the overall study and its limitations: In the small 56-69-year group, the increase in depth fell short of significance, most likely because of low power. Because no samples from the day 14 peak response were available, repertoires could be characterized only after the peak T cell response. Reportedly, almost half of the unique spike-specific TCRs recognized epitopes lying outside the regions that are mutated in the B.1.351 and B.1.1.7 variants. Participants were mostly white British and included more females than males, and it was suggested by the authors that clonal diversity may have been underestimated. Conclusions about previously exposed vaccinees are limited, since just six AZD1222 recipients were seropositive for SARS-CoV-2 at baseline. The vaccine-associated CD4 TCRs covered the entire spike protein, and the dominant responses fell in regions 160-218 and 743-854. Spike-specific TCR breadth and depth rose significantly after two AZD1222 doses compared with day 0 and with MenACWY recipients.

This clone has just a few counts. Its antigen is not yet known. The record has no base qualities; no much larger clone is one base away. The sample's time point label is to be understood as: baseline before first vaccination. Vaccinee samples were obtained from the UK trials COV001 and COV002, which included a single-blind randomized controlled phase 2/3 trial of AZD1222 (ChAdOx1 nCoV-19) in healthy adults. Trial participant PBMC samples were collected at day 0 and day 28 after the second dose for TCRbeta chain sequencing. The CDR3 regions of human TCRbeta chains were analyzed by immunosequencing. Regarding the original processing steps: TCRs in the repertoires were matched against a reference library of SARS-CoV-2-specific TCRs that had been generated with the MIRA antigen-specificity platform. Breadth was defined as the fraction of unique TCRs that were SARS-CoV-2-associated. Depth was defined as the fraction of total T cells that were SARS-CoV-2-associated. Using the MIRA data, each spike-specific TCR was mapped to the spike region that the TCR reacts to and placed in a CD4 or CD8 class. Log10-transformed breadth and depth values were compared by one-way ANOVA with Sidak's multiple comparisons tests. The table was pulled from immuneACCESS by TCRdb, which kept in-frame rearrangements only. Such tables lose some clones; where checked, under half of the loss comes from unresolved V genes, and the rest has no known cause. Clonal size and the V and J genes are those of that table, whereas D and trimming came from the DNA. The sample table shows about 110,000 clones, and roughly 84% are seen once. 5% to 7% of the sample goes to the ten largest clones.

In the germline V gene (reference sequence), CDR1 corresponds to LGHDT and CDR2 to YNNKEL. From the cysteine up to the phenylalanine, the CDR3 has a length of 17 residues. Here the CDR3 DNA is all that survives: 51 bases in frame from base 1. V is clipped by 4 bases and J by 3 bases, and the sequence between their germline boundaries is 21 bases long. Sequenced here: peripheral blood, sampled on day 0 of AZD1222 vaccination. The TCR comes from an adult in good health. The V gene is TRBV3-1 (or the pseudogene TRBV3-2) and the J gene is TRBJ1-1, with no confidently assigned D gene. The DNA reads as follows: TGTGCCAGCAGCCCTAAAAGAGGCATCGTTCGAGACACTGAAGCTTTCTTT. It is translated as CASSPKRGIVRDTEAFF.